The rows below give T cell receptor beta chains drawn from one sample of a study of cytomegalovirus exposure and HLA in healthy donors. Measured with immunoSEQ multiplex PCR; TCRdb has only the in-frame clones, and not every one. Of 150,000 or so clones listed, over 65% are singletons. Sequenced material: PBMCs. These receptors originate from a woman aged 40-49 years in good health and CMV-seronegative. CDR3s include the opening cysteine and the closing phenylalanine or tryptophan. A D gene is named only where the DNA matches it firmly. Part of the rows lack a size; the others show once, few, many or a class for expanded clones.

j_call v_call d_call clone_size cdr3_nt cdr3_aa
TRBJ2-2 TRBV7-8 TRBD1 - TGTGCCAGCAGCCACGACAGGGGGACCGGGGAGCTGTTTTTT CASSHDRGTGELFF
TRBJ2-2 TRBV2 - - TGTGCCAGCAGTGGGAGGCGGGAGCTGTTTTTT CASSGRRELFF
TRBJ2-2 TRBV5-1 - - TGCGCCAGCAGCTCCGGGACTTCTACCGGGGAGCTGTTTTTT CASSSGTSTGELFF
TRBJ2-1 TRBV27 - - TGTGCCAGCAGTTTATCTCTAGGGGATGTGAGGAATGAGCAGTTCTTC CASSLSLGDVRNEQFF
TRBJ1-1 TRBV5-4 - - TGTGCCAGCAGCTTGGTAGGAGGGATGAACACTGAAGCTTTCTTT CASSLVGGMNTEAFF
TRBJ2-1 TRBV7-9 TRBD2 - TGTGCCAGCAGCCGAGGGGGAGCGGGAGAAGGAGGGAATGAGCAGTTCTTC CASSRGGAGEGGNEQFF
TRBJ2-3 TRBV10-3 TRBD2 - TGTGCCATCTGGGCTGGGTTAGGGACTAGCGAGACAGATACGCAGTATTTT CAIWAGLGTSETDTQYF
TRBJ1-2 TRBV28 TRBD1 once TGTGCCAGCAGTTTAGGGACAGCCGGGGGCTACACCTTC CASSLGTAGGYTF
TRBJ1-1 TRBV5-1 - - TGCGCCAGCAGCATGGACCGTAGACTTGAAGCTTTCTTT CASSMDRRLEAFF
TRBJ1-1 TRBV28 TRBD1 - TGTGCCAGCCAACCCGGGACAGGGGGACTACAAGCTTTCTTT CASQPGTGGLQAFF
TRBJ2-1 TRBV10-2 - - TGCGCCAGCAGTGAGTCGCGGAATGAGCAGTTCTTC CASSESRNEQFF
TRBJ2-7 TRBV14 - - TGTGCCAGCAGCCCCCGAAGAACCTCAGACTACGAGCAGTACTTC CASSPRRTSDYEQYF
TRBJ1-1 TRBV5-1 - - TGCGCCAGCAGCCTCGCGCCTGGGGCGAACACTGAAGCTTTCTTT CASSLAPGANTEAFF
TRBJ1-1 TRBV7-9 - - TGTGCCAGCAGCCCAACTGAAGCTTTCTTT CASSPTEAFF
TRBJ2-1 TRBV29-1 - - TGCAGCGTTGTCAGTTCCTACAATGAGCAGTTCTTC CSVVSSYNEQFF
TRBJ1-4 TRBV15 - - TGTGCCACCAGCAGAGCGGGAAAAGAAAAACTGTTTTTT CATSRAGKEKLFF
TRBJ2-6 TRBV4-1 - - TGCGCCAGCAGCCAAGGGTTCAGGGCTGGGGCCAACGTCCTGACTTTC CASSQGFRAGANVLTF
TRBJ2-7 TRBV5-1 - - TGCGCCAGCAGCTCGGGCGGGATCACCTACGAGCAGTACTTC CASSSGGITYEQYF
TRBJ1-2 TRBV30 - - TGTGCCTGGAGTGTGAGCAGTATAGGGGAAGGAGGCTACACCTTC CAWSVSSIGEGGYTF
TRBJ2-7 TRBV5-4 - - TGTGCCAGCATACGGGTGGCGGGGAGGGGGGAGCAGTACTTC CASIRVAGRGEQYF
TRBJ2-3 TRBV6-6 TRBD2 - TGTGCCAGCGGACTAGCGTCGGGCACAGATACGCAGTATTTT CASGLASGTDTQYF
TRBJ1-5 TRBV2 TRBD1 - TGTGCCAGCAGTGTTCTCCAGGGGGATAGCAATCAGCCCCAGCATTTT CASSVLQGDSNQPQHF
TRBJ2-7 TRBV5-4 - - TGTGCCAGCAGCGACGGCAGGGCCGGGCAGTACTTC CASSDGRAGQYF
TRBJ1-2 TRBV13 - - TGTGCCAGCAGCAACGGACCGACTACGCGCACCTTC CASSNGPTTRTF
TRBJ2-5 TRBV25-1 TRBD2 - TGTGCCAGCAGTGAATGGGGGAGACTAGCGGGGGCCCCAACGGCCCAGTACTTC CASSEWGRLAGAPTAQYF
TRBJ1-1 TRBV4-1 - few TGCGCCAGCAGCCAGCCCGGGGGAGGGCATGGGAACACTGAAGCTTTCTTT CASSQPGGGHGNTEAFF
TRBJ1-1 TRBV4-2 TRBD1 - TGTGCCAGCAGCCATGGGACAGGGAACACTGAAGCTTTCTTT CASSHGTGNTEAFF
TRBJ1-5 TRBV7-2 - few TGTGCCAGCAGCGAACAGGGTCTGGGGAACAATCAGCCCCAGCATTTT CASSEQGLGNNQPQHF
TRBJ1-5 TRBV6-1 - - TGTGCCAGTCAGGGTTCCAATCAGCCCCAGCATTTT CASQGSNQPQHF
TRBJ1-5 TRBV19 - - TGTGCCAGTAGTATAGATCCGAGCAATCAGCCCCAGCATTTT CASSIDPSNQPQHF
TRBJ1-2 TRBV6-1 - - TGTGCCAGCGGTTTTCAGGGGTTTGGTCCCTACGGCTACACCTTC CASGFQGFGPYGYTF
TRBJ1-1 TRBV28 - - TGTGCCAGCAACCTATTACAGGGATCGGCCACTGAAGCTTTCTTT CASNLLQGSATEAFF
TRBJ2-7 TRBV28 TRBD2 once TGTGCCAGCAAGCGGGGAGGCCTCTACGAGCAGTACTTC CASKRGGLYEQYF
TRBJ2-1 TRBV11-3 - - TGTGCCAGCAGCCCACGTGCCGAGGCTAATAGGAATGAGCAGTTCTTC CASSPRAEANRNEQFF
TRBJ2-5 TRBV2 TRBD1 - TGTGCCAGTGACAGGGGGCAAGAGACCCAGTACTTC CASDRGQETQYF
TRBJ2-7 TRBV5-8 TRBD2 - TGTGCCAGCAGCTCCCCGGGAAGCGGGAGCTCCTACGAGCAGTACTTC CASSSPGSGSSYEQYF
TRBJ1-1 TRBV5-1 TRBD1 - TGCGCCAGCAGCCCCGGACAGGGGGAGGTGTTAGCTTTCTTT CASSPGQGEVLAFF
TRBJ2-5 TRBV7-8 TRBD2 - TGTGCCAGCAGCTGGACTAGAAGCGAGACCCAGTACTTC CASSWTRSETQYF
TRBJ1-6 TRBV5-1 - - TGCGCCAGCAGCGACCAGGCAGGAAATTCACCCCTCCACTTT CASSDQAGNSPLHF
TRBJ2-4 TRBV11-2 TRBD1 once TGTGCCAGCAGCTTAGGGCAGGGGGTAACCAAAAACATTCAGTACTTC CASSLGQGVTKNIQYF
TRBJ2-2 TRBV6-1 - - TGTGCCAGCAGTCCCACAGGGGAGGCGGGGGAGCTGTTTTTT CASSPTGEAGELFF
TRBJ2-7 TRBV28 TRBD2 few TGTGCCAGCAGCGCTGGGGGGGCTAGCGGGGTGTACGAGCAGTACTTC CASSAGGASGVYEQYF
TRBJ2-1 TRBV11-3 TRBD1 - TGTGCCAGCAGCAAAAACGGGGACAGGGGATTCGGTGAGCAGTTCTTC CASSKNGDRGFGEQFF
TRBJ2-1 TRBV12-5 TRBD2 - TGTGCTAGTGGTTTGGTCCTGGTCGGGACTAGGGGTGAGCAGTTCTTC CASGLVLVGTRGEQFF
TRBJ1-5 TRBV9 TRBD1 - TGTGCCAGCAGCTTCGGACAGGGTAATCAGCCCCAGCATTTT CASSFGQGNQPQHF
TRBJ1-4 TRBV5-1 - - TGCGCCAGCGGGGGCGGAGCCAGCGATGAAAAACTGTTTTTT CASGGGASDEKLFF
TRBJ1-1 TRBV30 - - TGTGCCTGGAGCGGCCTCGGGGGAGCGTCAGGCACTGAAGCTTTCTTT CAWSGLGGASGTEAFF
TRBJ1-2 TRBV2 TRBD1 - TGTGCCAGCAGTGAAAGTCAGGGGGCTTGGGGCTACACCTTC CASSESQGAWGYTF
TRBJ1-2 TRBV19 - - TGTGCCAGCAGACACGGACATTATGGCTACACCTTC CASRHGHYGYTF